This T cell receptor beta chain was obtained from a study of cytomegalovirus exposure and HLA in healthy donors (dated by TCRdb to 2016 to 2017). With regard to the full study: An earlier analysis of some 620 of the donors reported 250 to 350 Gb of sequence data and approximately 120 million unique TCR beta sequences obtained from about 170 million T cells. An early release covering 550 to 650 HLA-typed donors comprised around 300 gigabases of sequencing data and around 85 million unique TCR sequences. Among the roughly 400 genotyped donors, under 90% belonged to the genetic ancestry cluster associated with self-reported Caucasian donors. The aim of the study was to test whether cataloging public T cell receptors could identify signatures of past pathogen exposure. Using immunosequencing, the study profiled T cell repertoires from 550 to 750 subjects and related those repertoires to cytomegalovirus serostatus. Along with the approximately 600-subject first cohort, a separate validation cohort of over a hundred different subjects was used. The study combined high-throughput TCR immunosequencing, statistical association of individual TCRs with disease status, and machine learning to predict cytomegalovirus infection status. To study patterns of TCR occurrence, a later analysis re-analyzed previously published TCR beta repertoires from hundreds of donors and added high-resolution HLA genotyping. The later analysis used no new phenotypic data to find candidate immune exposures, relying instead on TCR beta sequences and their occurrence across donors. To decide whether each TCR beta V gene segment behaved as functional or pseudogenic, an earlier analysis of approximately 590 of the donors relied on high-throughput TCR beta sequencing. Donor age, sex, ethnicity and CMV serostatus were collected together with the repertoire data. A later genetic analysis used genome-wide SNP genotypes for about three fifths of the 666 donors, treating that subset as a discovery cohort. All discovery cohort repertoires had been generated using a single sequencing platform. Class I and class II HLA loci were covered by the typing at four-digit resolution. The number of typed donors differed by locus: about 620-630 for A, B, C, DRB1 and DQB1; 500 to 550 for DQA1; around 580 for DPA1; and 450 to 480 for DPB1. Because of strong linkage in the cohort, roughly 5 DR-DQ haplotypes were treated as single units for association and clustering. Among a few hundred genotyped donors of the cohort, an average of about 240,000 unique TCR beta nucleotide sequences were sequenced per donor, roughly 20% of them non-productive.

This clone is a singleton in its sample. What antigen it recognizes has not been identified. Base qualities are not at hand, and no much larger clone is one base apart. In total, more than 500 healthy bone marrow donors made up the cohort. At the time of sampling, every cohort member was nominally healthy, though immune exposures that went unrecorded were likely present. The donor tested CMV seronegative, placing the donor among the approximately 400 seronegative members of the cohort. A peripheral blood sample was provided by each donor, and peripheral blood mononuclear cells were used for TCR beta sequencing. The Qiagen DNeasy Blood Extraction Kit was used to extract genomic DNA from the blood cell samples. The paper as a whole reports these results and caveats: It was suggested by the authors that the approach could potentially be generalized to other disease states and immunological phenotypes. Because HLA typing was unavailable for some donors at each locus, only the typed subset was used in association tests. The 87-base-pair reads could not distinguish some IMGT-functional V segments, including TRBV6-2 and TRBV6-3, so those segments were excluded. In this cohort, only TCR beta chains were sequenced, and detectable features were limited by the absence of alpha or paired-chain data. In vitro tests confirmed that a few of the cytomegalovirus-associated TCR beta chains recognize cytomegalovirus antigens. The classifier was reported to diagnose cytomegalovirus status with high specificity and sensitivity in both the original and validation cohorts. A further reported finding was that TCR beta sequences accurately predicted the HLA-A and HLA-B alleles for most subjects in the first cohort. Most TCR sequences were observed very rarely across donors, whereas some public TCRs were present in many individuals. The earlier analysis of about 600 of the donors excluded seventeen rarely observed V segments, including chromosome 9 orphons, because counts were too low. In an earlier analysis of about 540 of the donors, most TCR beta V segments were observed in productive rearrangements about 87% or about 30% of the time, broadly matching IMGT annotations. A later analysis reported that several top co-occurrence clusters appeared linked to parvovirus B19, influenza, CMV and Epstein-Barr virus. When HLA alleles, especially DR and DQ, strongly co-occurred, attributing TCR associations to individual alleles was difficult. Specific HLA alleles were associated with around 18,000 TCR beta sequences at a false discovery rate of 0.05 in a later analysis. A total of about 150 TCR beta chains were listed by the study as associated with cytomegalovirus. Correlated functional status among segregating V segments might reflect linkage disequilibrium, but an unknown experimental factor could not be ruled out. A cluster of highly shared sequence variants was judged likely to be a technical artifact of the sequencing pipeline. In a later genetic analysis, fewer N-insertions in productive TCRs were reported among donors in an Asian-associated ancestry cluster than the roughly 700-donor mean. Roughly uniform sequencing depth across donors was assumed in presence/absence analyses, although this assumption may not hold. In a later genetic analysis, a missense DCLRE1C variant was associated with V-gene and J-gene trimming of TCR beta chains, and the association was replicated in an independent cohort. Compared with equally common non-associated chains, HLA-associated TCR beta chains in a later analysis were more clonally expanded and had lower generation probabilities. CMV serostatus was the only immune exposure information available for the cohort. In a later analysis, most CMV-associated TCR beta chains were found to appear HLA-restricted, with HLA associations seemingly driven largely by CMV exposure. A later analysis found that TCR association rates varied across HLA loci, with DRB1 alleles showing the most associated TCRs and HLA-C alleles the fewest.

The CDR3 contains 15 residues, cysteine and phenylalanine counted. Of all the DNA, just the CDR3 is kept, 45 bases in frame from base 1. Germline trimming: 0 bases from V, 8 bases from J; junction bases outside gene matches: 4. Per the germline V gene, LGHNA is the CDR1 and YSLEER is the CDR2. The method was the immunoSEQ multiplex PCR assay. The multiplex PCR relied on a mix of 60 forward primers for TCR Vbeta segments and 13 reverse primers for TCR Jbeta segments. The CDR3 region of rearranged TCR beta genes was amplified from genomic DNA with a multiplex PCR assay. Amplified TCR beta libraries were sequenced as 87-base-pair reads on the Illumina HiSeq System. The authors' pipeline ran thus. A later analysis counted about 80 million unique TCR beta chains across the approximately 700 repertoires, and roughly 10 million of these chains were shared by at least two donors. Raw reads were error-corrected and collapsed into unique sequences with a nearest-neighbor algorithm that merged closely related sequences to remove PCR and sequencing errors. V, D and J gene segments were assigned by aligning CDR3 sequences to IMGT reference sequences. Each retained sequence needed at least a six-nucleotide match to both a V gene segment and a J gene segment. A rearrangement counted as productive if the CDR3 had no stop codons and remained in frame with V and J, and every other rearrangement counted as non-productive. CDR3 was defined by IMGT convention, running from the second conserved V-encoded cysteine to the conserved J-encoded phenylalanine. In an earlier analysis of around 540 of the donors, sequences lacking an unambiguous match to a single V gene segment were excluded. In an earlier analysis of a few hundred of the donors, V segments were called functional above 56.7% productive rearrangements and were called segregating when the between-donor standard deviation exceeded 5%. A statistical classification framework was built to diagnose cytomegalovirus status from the catalog of TCR beta chain sequences. V and J gene assignment, in a later analysis, came from comparing TCR nucleotide sequences with IMGT/GENE-DB human TR gene sequences. A later analysis assigned CDR3 sequences and most-parsimonious VDJ recombination scenarios with the TCRdist pipeline. In a later analysis, each TCR beta chain was defined by its CDR3 amino acid sequence together with its V-gene family, and reads lacking a unique V-gene family were excluded. As a way to deal with suspected cross-contamination and a sequencing artifact, a later analysis dropped approximately 590 nucleotide sequences that were highly shared and had low generation probability. In a later analysis, a clonal expansion index was calculated for each public chain from normalized within-repertoire ranks of inferred template counts. A later analysis computed generation probabilities with a VDJ recombination model fitted to out-of-frame rearrangements, and checked the results against IGoR. In a later analysis, hypergeometric tests were used to score TCR-TCR, TCR-HLA and TCR-CMV co-occurrence, with a repertoire-size bias correction applied to TCR pairs. In a later analysis, false discovery rates were estimated by permuting HLA or CMV assignments 20 times. In a later analysis, co-occurring TCRs were grouped using DBSCAN, with TCRdist sequence similarity added in when clustering inside HLA-allele-positive subsets. For co-occurrence clustering, repertoires with fewer than 30,000 or more than 120,000 public chains were excluded, along with four or five repertoires with anomalous nucleotide sharing. TCRdb re-hosts the immuneACCESS table, in-frame sequences only. Its copies lack some clones; in the studies checked, an unresolved V gene accounts for under half of them, and the cause for the rest is not known. V and J calls and clone size follow that table, whereas D and trimming were derived from the DNA. In this sample the table shows approximately 100,000 clones, 79% of which occur a single time. The top ten constitute over 3% of the sample.

This clonotype was sampled from a woman in her forties in good health and CMV-seronegative. The chain employs TRBV4-3 and TRBJ1-6, with 7 junctional bases fitting TRBD1. Sequencing was carried out using PBMCs. The nucleotides are TGCGCCAGCAGCCAAGAGAAGACAGGGTATTCACCCCTCCACTTT. The encoded protein is CASSQEKTGYSPLHF.